Presented here are 18 T cell receptor beta chains from one specimen sequenced in a study of a mutant IDH1 vaccine in newly diagnosed glioma. Some clones are missing from TCRdb's copy, which holds only in-frame ones; the method was immunoSEQ multiplex PCR. The sample lists fewer than 70,000 clones; around nine tenths were seen once. Indicated time point: week 11, during vaccination. Alongside topical imiquimod, each dose of vaccine comprised 300 ug of mutant IDH1 20-mer peptide. These receptors have no known antigen. The material sequenced was PBMCs, taken from a glioma patient whose treatment included an IDH1 peptide vaccine. The receptor set was obtained from a middle-aged man with glioma.

The rearrangement links TRBV27 to TRBJ2-2; TRBD2 matches 8 bases. The CDR3 length is 20 residues. Germline loops: CDR1 MNHEY, CDR2 SMNVEV (reference sequence). The V and J ends lost 2 bases and 1 base, in that order; junction bases with no gene match: 15. The CDR3 region has the DNA TGTGCCAGCAGTTTAGCGATACCGGGACTAGTCTTCGGGAACACCGGGGAGCTGTTTTTT. Amino acid sequence: CASSLAIPGLVFGNTGELFF.

The chain uses TRBV28 and TRBJ1-2; D not resolved. The CDR3 totals 12 residues. The germline V gene has CDR1 MDHEN and CDR2 SYDVKM. V lost 4 bases to trimming and J lost 8 bases, with 11 bases between them. The CDR3 here is CASSSNSRGYTF. As DNA, the CDR3 is TGTGCCAGCAGTTCTAACAGTCGAGGCTACACCTTC.

The chain joins TRBV9 to TRBJ2-2; TRBD2 matches at 10 bases. This CDR3 contains 15 residues. V was clipped by 3 bases and J by 3 bases; unmatched bases: 2. The germline CDR1 and CDR2 sequences are SGDLS and YYNGEE. The CDR3 DNA reads TGTGCCAGCAGCGCGAGCGGGAGGGACACCGGGGAGCTGTTTTTT. It translates to CASSASGRDTGELFF. The full variable domain, rest sourced from reference TRBV9 and TRBJ2-2, is DSGVTQTPKHLITATGQRVTLRCSPRSGDLSVYWYQQSLDQGLQFLIQYYNGEERAKGNILERFSAQQFPDLHSELNLSSLELGDSALYFCASSASGRDTGELFFGEGSRLTVL.

This chain uses TRBV5-1 with TRBJ2-1; perhaps TRBD2 as D (7 bases). Germline CDR1 reads SGHRS; CDR2 reads YFSETQ. This CDR3 has 17 amino acids. With 5 bases removed from V and 10 bases from J, the gap between germline ends came to 28 bases. As DNA, the CDR3 is TGCGCCAGCAGTCAGTCACGGGGGGCCGATCCACGGCCAGAGCAGTTCTTC. Translation gives CASSQSRGADPRPEQFF.

The rearrangement joins TRBV2 to TRBJ2-3; TRBD2 agrees at 8 bases. The CDR3 loop spans 19 amino acids. Germline values: CDR1 SNHLY, CDR2 FYNNEI. The J segment lost 0 bases and the V segment lost 5 bases, leaving 16 bases of the junction unmatched. This CDR3 reads CASSPFREGPLISTDTQYF. The CDR3 DNA follows: TGTGCCAGCAGTCCGTTTCGGGAGGGCCCATTAATTAGCACAGATACGCAGTATTTT.

This clone was seen a handful of times. The same CDR3 can be traced to other DNA sequences in this sample. The V gene is TRBV19, the J gene TRBJ2-2; the match to TRBD1 covers 8 bases. The junction had 4 bases not matched to a gene; V was cut back by 2 bases and J by 5 bases. This CDR3 has 15 amino acids. Germline V lookup: CDR1 LNHDA, CDR2 SQIVND (reference sequence). As DNA, the CDR3 is TGTGCCAGTAGTATAATCAGGGGGCGGACCGGGGAGCTGTTTTTT. Translation gives CASSIIRGRTGELFF.

V is TRBV2 and J is TRBJ1-2; the D gene is possibly TRBD1 (5 bases). Germline CDR1 and CDR2: SNHLY and FYNNEI. CDR3 length: 17 residues. V was cut by 6 bases and J by 4 bases, with 24 bases left in between. CDR3 amino acids: CASRTVGLRFGGYGYTF. The DNA for the CDR3 is TGTGCCAGCAGGACTGTGGGACTTCGATTCGGGGGCTATGGCTACACCTTC.

This chain uses TRBV6-1 with TRBJ2-1; D is perhaps TRBD2 (6 bases). Germline V gene data show CDR1 as MNHNS and CDR2 as SASEGT. This CDR3 has 14 amino acids. Trimming stripped 3 bases from V and 4 bases from J, with 10 bases between. CDR3 sequence: CASSEGGTYNEQFF. The CDR3 DNA reads as TGTGCCAGCAGTGAGGGGGGAACGTACAATGAGCAGTTCTTC.

The chain recombines TRBV29-1 with TRBJ2-2; 10 bases line up with TRBD2. Per the germline V gene, CDR1 is SQVTM and CDR2 is ANQGSEA. The CDR3 is 19 residues long. The V gene end was trimmed by 1 base and the J gene end by 4 bases; junction bases not matched to a gene: 15. The CDR3 loop is CSVEVGTSGRVTGTGELFF. DNA for the CDR3: TGCAGCGTTGAAGTGGGAACAAGCGGGAGGGTGACGGGCACCGGGGAGCTGTTTTTT.

This sequence joins TRBV5-4 and TRBJ2-5, with 7 bases identical to TRBD1. CDR3 size: 14 residues. V lost 3 bases to trimming and J lost 5 bases; unmatched junction nucleotides: 7. Looked up from germline, CDR1 is SGHNT and CDR2 is YYREEE (reference sequence). DNA of the CDR3: TGTGCCAGCAGCTCTCGGACAGGAGTGGAGACCCAGTACTTC. Its protein product is CASSSRTGVETQYF.

The chain recombines TRBV30 with TRBJ1-4; D is unresolved. Germline V CDR1 and CDR2: GTSNPN, SVGIG (reference sequence). The V end lost 0 bases, the J end lost 4 bases, and 9 bases lay between the germline ends. The CDR3 is 14 residues long. CDR3 region: CAWSVAKSNEKLFF. The CDR3 DNA follows: TGTGCCTGGAGTGTCGCCAAGAGTAATGAAAAACTGTTTTTT.

The chain uses TRBV6-6 and TRBJ1-1; D perhaps matches TRBD1 (5 bases). The CDR3 runs to 12 residues. The V gene's germline CDR1 is MNHNY and CDR2 SVGAGI (reference sequence). The V gene lost 7 bases and the J gene lost 5 bases, with 11 bases spanning the gap. As DNA, the CDR3 is TGTGCCAGCACTCAGGGTGGGACTGAAGCTTTCTTT. It is translated as CASTQGGTEAFF.

This clone was picked up one time. CDR3 nucleotides: TGTGCCAGCAGTTCCCCCTGGGGGGCAGGCAATCAGCCCCAGCATTTT. This gives the protein CASSSPWGAGNQPQHF. This sequence joins TRBV28 and TRBJ1-5, with a weak D call TRBD1 (6 bases). Germline V gene lookup returns CDR1 MDHEN and CDR2 SYDVKM. Trimming took off 4 bases at V and 2 bases at J, with 15 bases between the two ends. There are 16 residues in the CDR3. Supplemented by reference TRBV28 and TRBJ1-5, the full variable domain reads DVKVTQSSRYLVKRTGEKVFLECVQDMDHENMFWYRQDPGLGLRLIYFSYDVKMKEKGDIPEGYSVSREKKERFSLILESASTNQTSMYLCASSSPWGAGNQPQHFGDGTRLSIL.

The chain joins TRBV30 to TRBJ2-5, with D tentatively TRBD1 or TRBD2 (7 bases each). The length of the CDR3 is 14 residues. The V and J ends lost 7 bases and 2 bases respectively, with 17 bases between them. CDR1 and CDR2 from the germline V gene are GTSNPN and SVGIG (reference sequence). This chain's CDR3 is CASEGAAGQETQYF. CDR3 bases: TGTGCCTCCGAGGGGGCAGCGGGGCAAGAGACCCAGTACTTC. Full variable domain (rest looked up from reference TRBV30 and TRBJ2-5): SQTIHQWPATLVQPVGSPLSLECTVEGTSNPNLYWYRQAAGRGLQLLFYSVGIGQISSEVPQNLSASRPQDRQFILSSKKLLLSDSGFYLCASEGAAGQETQYFGPGTRLLVL.

V is TRBV4-3 and J is TRBJ2-1; 16 positions match TRBD2. CDR3 length: 18 residues. Germline values: CDR1 LGHNA, CDR2 YSLEER. V lost 4 bases, J lost 7 bases, and 10 bases stayed unmatched. The CDR3 region is CASSLGTSGRAEVNEQFF. CDR3 sequence (DNA): TGCGCCAGCAGCCTTGGGACTAGCGGGAGGGCCGAAGTAAATGAGCAGTTCTTC.

The chain links TRBV25-1 to TRBJ2-6; unclear D gene. Germline CDR1 MGHDK, CDR2 SYGVNS. V was pared by 6 bases and J by 1 base, with 7 bases between. This CDR3 contains 14 residues. The CDR3 here is CASRPWSGANVLTF. CDR3 sequence (DNA): TGTGCCAGCAGGCCCTGGTCTGGGGCCAACGTCCTGACTTTC.

The chain combines TRBV7-6 with TRBJ1-2; D gene uncertain. Germline CDR1 and CDR2: SGHVS and FNYEAQ. The CDR3 totals 13 residues. The V and J ends lost 2 bases and 3 bases respectively, with 7 bases between them. The CDR3 spells CASSLPGYYGYTF. The CDR3 DNA follows: TGTGCCAGCAGCTTACCGGGGTACTATGGCTACACCTTC.

V usage is TRBV10-3 and J usage is TRBJ2-1; 7 bases map to TRBD1. This CDR3 region has 15 residues. CDR1 ENHRY and CDR2 SYGVKD come from the germline V gene. J gave up 8 bases and V 10 bases, and 17 bases lay outside the gene matches. The CDR3 nucleotides are TGTGCCACTTTCTTCCGGGACACCCAGGGGGATGAGCAGTTCTTC. It is translated as CATFFRDTQGDEQFF.